This is a list of T cell receptor beta chains from one sample in a study of blood T cell repertoires in COVID-19. Using immunoSEQ multiplex PCR, the repertoire was profiled, and TCRdb retains in-frame clones only, with some absent. Among some 100,000 clones listed, 88% were seen once. Sequencing was done on a sample of peripheral blood. These receptors were taken from a woman aged 80 or older with active COVID-19. Both conserved end residues are part of each CDR3. Each record gives: V gene, CDR3 length, CDR3 protein.

>TRBV7-6|14
CASSNIGTGNGYTF
>TRBV3-1/TRBV3-2|18
CASSQGWPAVPPGDEQFF
>TRBV15|16
CATSRDQRGRGQPQHF
>TRBV7-3|15
CASSLTGIYSGELFF
>TRBV4-3|20
CASSQKIQGQGLAGRDTQYF
>TRBV27|15
CASSPRSSGANVLTF
>TRBV7-2|17
CASSLYQRQISYNEQFF
>TRBV7-2|16
CASSPRLALSSYEQYF
>TRBV3-1/TRBV3-2|15
CASSQEYTTGYEQYF
>TRBV14|18
CASRRGDRGLTGANVLTF
>TRBV4-1|15
CASSHERTSADTQYF
>TRBV6-6|14
CASRPGGGAYEQYF
>TRBV3-1/TRBV3-2|18
CASSSQIPIIHHNSPLHF
>TRBV6-5|14
CASSYTYRATEAFF
>TRBV7-2|17
CASSLVAGQNSNQPQHF
>TRBV7-3|14
CASSQNRGGGELFF
>TRBV27|14
CASSQPGQTYEQYF
>TRBV5-6|16
CASRRLQGGGTGELFF
>TRBV5-6|15
CASSSTRQGSYGYTF
>TRBV7-2|11
CASSLSDTQYF
>TRBV28|15
CASTIRIAGVHEQYF
>TRBV28|12
CASAGGTQPQHF
>TRBV7-9|16
CASSPSETHLIYGYTF
>TRBV28|14
CASNTGKRVNEQFF
>TRBV6-4|18
CASTDPTSGSIPGFEQYF
>TRBV7-2|16
CASSTRLAGYTDTQYF
>TRBV15|17
CATRNRGRGGFNQPQHF
>TRBV7-8|15
CASSLVFGGTYEQYF
>TRBV28|14
CASRRTGGPAEAFF
>TRBV7-9|16
CASSLVTDHSNQPQHF
>TRBV7-2|16
CASSSRQGARTGELFF
>TRBV6-2/TRBV6-3|17
CASSPWWGTGTFPEAFF
>TRBV4-2|16
CASSSHSGRAPYEQYF
>TRBV19|18
CASKGRASGNFSYNEQFF
>TRBV4-2|15
CASSHNVGAGGEQYF
>TRBV7-2|14
CASSPGLGNQPQHF
>TRBV14|11
CASSRYGTQYF